This entry is about one T cell receptor beta chain. Libraries were prepared by immunoSEQ multiplex PCR; TCRdb keeps only in-frame clonotypes and omits some of them. The sample has tens of thousands of clones, around nine tenths seen once. The record originates from a study of PD-L1 blockade in urothelial cancer. Deletions cut 5 bases from V and 2 bases from J, with 10 bases between. The CDR3 sequence is 13 residues long. Germline-derived CDR1 and CDR2 are SGHAT and FQNNGV. Here the sequenced sample was PBMCs, taken around atezolizumab (anti-PD-L1) treatment. This rearrangement joins TRBV11-2 to TRBJ2-7, with TRBD2 as a possible D gene (6 bases). The clonotype comes from a man aged 55 to 70 with urothelial cancer. The CDR3 DNA reads TGTGCCAGCAGCCGGGGGTGGACCTACGAGCAGTACTTC. It yields the protein CASSRGWTYEQYF.